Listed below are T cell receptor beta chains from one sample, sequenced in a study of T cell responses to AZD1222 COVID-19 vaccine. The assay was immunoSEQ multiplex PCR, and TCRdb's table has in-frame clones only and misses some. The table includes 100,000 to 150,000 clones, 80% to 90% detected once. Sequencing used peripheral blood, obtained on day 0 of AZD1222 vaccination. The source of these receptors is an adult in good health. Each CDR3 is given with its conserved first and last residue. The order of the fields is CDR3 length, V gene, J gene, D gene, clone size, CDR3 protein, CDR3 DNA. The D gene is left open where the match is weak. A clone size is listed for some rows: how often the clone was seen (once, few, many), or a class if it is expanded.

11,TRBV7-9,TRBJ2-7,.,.,CASTISYEQYF,TGTGCCAGCACCATCTCCTACGAGCAGTACTTC
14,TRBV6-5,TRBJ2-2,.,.,CASSQGPNTGELFF,TGTGCCAGCAGTCAGGGCCCGAACACCGGGGAGCTGTTTTTT
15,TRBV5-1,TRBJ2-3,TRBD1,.,CASSESTGSTDTQYF,TGCGCCAGCAGCGAATCGACAGGGAGCACAGATACGCAGTATTTT
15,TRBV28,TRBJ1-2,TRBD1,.,CASNSRQGPHYGYTF,TGTGCCAGCAATTCGAGACAGGGCCCCCACTATGGCTACACCTTC
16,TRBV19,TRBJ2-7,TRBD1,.,CASSILLNRGFDEQYF,TGTGCCAGTAGTATTCTCCTAAACAGGGGTTTCGACGAGCAGTACTTC
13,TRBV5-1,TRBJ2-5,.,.,CASRIGVQETQYF,TGCGCCAGCAGAATAGGTGTCCAAGAGACCCAGTACTTC
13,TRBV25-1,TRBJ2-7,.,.,CASSDRGKSEQYF,TGTGCCAGCAGTGACCGGGGGAAGTCCGAGCAGTACTTC
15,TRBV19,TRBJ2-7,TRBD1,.,CASSIGQGSIYEQYF,TGTGCCAGTAGTATAGGACAGGGAAGCATCTACGAGCAGTACTTC
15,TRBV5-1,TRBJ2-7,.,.,CASSLVRGSSYEQYF,TGCGCCAGCAGCTTGGTTCGGGGAAGCTCCTACGAGCAGTACTTC
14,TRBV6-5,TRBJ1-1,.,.,CASTTPGGNTEAFF,TGTGCCAGCACCACCCCGGGAGGGAACACTGAAGCTTTCTTT
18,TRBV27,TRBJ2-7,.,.,CASSRGGVGALSSYEQYF,TGTGCCAGCAGCCGAGGGGGGGTCGGGGCGTTAAGCTCCTACGAGCAGTACTTC
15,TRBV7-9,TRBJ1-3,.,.,CASTFIRQSGNTIYF,TGTGCCAGCACCTTTATAAGGCAGTCTGGAAACACCATATATTTT
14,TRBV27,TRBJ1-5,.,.,CASSSVGVSQPQHF,TGTGCCAGCAGCTCCGTCGGGGTAAGTCAGCCCCAGCATTTT
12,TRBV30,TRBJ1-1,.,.,CAWGVVNTEAFF,TGTGCCTGGGGTGTGGTGAACACTGAAGCTTTCTTT
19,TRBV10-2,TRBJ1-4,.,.,CASSGSRVNSGITNEKLFF,TGCGCCAGCAGTGGCTCCAGGGTGAATTCGGGAATCACTAATGAAAAACTGTTTTTT
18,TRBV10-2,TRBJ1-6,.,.,CASSESSGQSSYNSPLHF,TGCGCCAGCAGTGAGTCTAGCGGACAGAGCTCCTATAATTCACCCCTCCACTTT
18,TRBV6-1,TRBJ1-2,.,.,CASSAEWGVPFAPYGYTF,TGTGCCAGCAGTGCAGAATGGGGTGTTCCTTTTGCACCCTATGGCTACACCTTC
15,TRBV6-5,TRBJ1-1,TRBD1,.,CASSYTDRGYTEAFF,TGTGCCAGCAGTTATACGGACAGGGGGTACACTGAAGCTTTCTTT
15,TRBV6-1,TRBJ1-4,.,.,CASSERAPTNEKLFF,TGTGCCAGCAGTGAAAGGGCTCCAACTAATGAAAAACTGTTTTTT
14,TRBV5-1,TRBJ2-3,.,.,CASSFQGRQDTQYF,TGCGCCAGCAGCTTTCAGGGGCGTCAAGATACGCAGTATTTT
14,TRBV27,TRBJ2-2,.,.,CASSIRGNTGELFF,TGTGCCAGCAGTATCAGGGGGAACACCGGGGAGCTGTTTTTT
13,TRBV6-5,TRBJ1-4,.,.,CASSWGGREKLFF,TGTGCCAGCAGTTGGGGAGGGCGGGAAAAACTGTTTTTT
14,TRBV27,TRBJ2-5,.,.,CASSLLGGQETQYF,TGTGCCAGCAGCCTGTTAGGGGGCCAAGAGACCCAGTACTTC
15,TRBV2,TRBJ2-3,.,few,CASSAGRTFTDTQYF,TGTGCCAGCAGTGCGGGACGGACCTTCACAGATACGCAGTATTTT
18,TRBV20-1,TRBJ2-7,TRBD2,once,CSASTTTGTSGRRYEQYF,TGCAGTGCTAGTACTACTACCGGGACTAGCGGGAGGCGCTACGAGCAGTACTTC
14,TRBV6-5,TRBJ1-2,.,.,CASRPGRRLDDYTF,TGTGCCAGCAGACCGGGACGTAGGTTGGATGACTACACCTTC
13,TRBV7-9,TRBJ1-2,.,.,CASSLGDPRGYTF,TGTGCCAGCAGCTTAGGGGACCCACGGGGCTACACCTTC
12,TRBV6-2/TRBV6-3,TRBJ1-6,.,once,CASSDYNSPLHF,TGTGCCAGCAGTGACTATAATTCACCCCTCCACTTT
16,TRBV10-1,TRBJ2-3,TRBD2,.,CASSGGWTSGADTQYF,TGCGCCAGCAGTGGAGGGTGGACTAGCGGAGCAGATACGCAGTATTTT
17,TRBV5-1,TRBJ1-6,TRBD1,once,CASSPDGQGLNNSPLHF,TGCGCCAGCAGCCCCGACGGACAGGGCCTTAATAATTCACCCCTCCACTTT
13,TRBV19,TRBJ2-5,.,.,CASSIPQRETQYF,TGTGCCAGTAGTATCCCCCAAAGAGAGACCCAGTACTTC
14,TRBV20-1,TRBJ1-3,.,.,CSASTGTAGNTIYF,TGCAGTGCTAGTACCGGGACGGCTGGAAACACCATATATTTT
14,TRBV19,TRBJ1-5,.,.,CASSPLQSYQPQHF,TGTGCCAGTAGCCCTCTACAGTCATATCAGCCCCAGCATTTT
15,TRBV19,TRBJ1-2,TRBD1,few,CASSSRQGSNYGYTF,TGTGCCAGTAGTTCTCGACAGGGAAGTAACTATGGCTACACCTTC
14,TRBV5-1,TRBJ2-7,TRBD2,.,CASSGTSGSSEQYF,TGCGCCAGCAGCGGCACTAGCGGGAGCTCCGAGCAGTACTTC
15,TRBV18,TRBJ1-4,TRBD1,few,CASSPPNRGGEKLFF,TGTGCCAGCTCACCACCGAACAGGGGTGGCGAAAAACTGTTTTTT
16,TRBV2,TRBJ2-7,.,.,CASTPLRGGETYEQYF,TGTGCCAGCACCCCCCTTCGCGGGGGCGAAACCTACGAGCAGTACTTC
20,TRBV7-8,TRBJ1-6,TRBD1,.,CASSLYRETGGSSYNSPLHF,TGTGCCAGCAGCTTATATCGAGAGACAGGGGGGAGCTCCTATAATTCACCCCTCCACTTT
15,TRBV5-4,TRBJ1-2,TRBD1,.,CASSLKGAENYGYTF,TGTGCCAGCAGCTTGAAGGGGGCGGAAAACTATGGCTACACCTTC
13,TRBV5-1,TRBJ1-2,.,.,CASSSSTAYGYTF,TGCGCCAGCAGCTCCTCGACAGCCTATGGCTACACCTTC
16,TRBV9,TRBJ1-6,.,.,CASSVGDRSYNSPLHF,TGTGCCAGCAGCGTAGGAGACAGGAGCTATAATTCACCCCTCCACTTT
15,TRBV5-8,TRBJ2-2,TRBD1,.,CASSFYRGNTGELFF,TGTGCCAGCAGCTTTTACAGGGGGAACACCGGGGAGCTGTTTTTT
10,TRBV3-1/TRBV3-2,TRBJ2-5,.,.,CASSQETQYF,TGTGCCAGCAGCCAAGAGACCCAGTACTTC